The next 2 T cell receptor beta chains were all read from a single sample in a study of circulating CD8 cells and anti-PD-1 response in melanoma. Live CD3+CD8+TCRalphabeta+ cells were sorted into four subsets by PD-1 and/or TIGIT. Using around 16 ng of total RNA, TCR libraries were made with the QIAseq Immune Repertoire TCR panel. TCRdb reanalysed the reads using MiXCR and keeps one entry per CDR3 protein. The sample lists over 900 distinct CDR3 sequences, over 9% occurring once. This specimen was CD8+ T cells from PBMCs, taken at baseline or after one month of anti-PD-1 therapy (not recorded which). These receptors were taken from a human donor with melanoma.

This clonotype is labeled medium-sized. The V call is TRBV4-2, the J call TRBJ1-2, with D uncertain. Trimming removed 2 bases at V and 10 bases at J, with 14 bases between. CDR1 LGHNA and CDR2 YNFKEQ come from the germline V gene. The CDR3 contains 13 residues. CDR3 sequence (DNA): TGTGCCAGCAGCCAACCCAAATCCCGAAACTACACCTTC. Translation: CASSQPKSRNYTF.

Sample share makes this clonotype medium-sized. The chain links TRBV19 to TRBJ2-1; D remains unclear. Per germline, CDR1 LNHDA and CDR2 SQIVND (reference sequence). The CDR3 loop spans 12 amino acids. The V end lost 6 bases, the J end lost 2 bases, and 5 bases lay between the germline ends. CDR3 amino acids: CASRTPYNEQFF. The CDR3 DNA is TGTGCCAGTAGAACCCCCTACAATGAGCAGTTCTTC. Full variable domain (outside the CDR3, taken from reference TRBV19 and TRBJ2-1): DGGITQSPKYLFRKEGQNVTLSCEQNLNHDAMYWYRQDPGQGLRLIYYSQIVNDFQKGDIAEGYSVSREKKESFPLTVTSAQKNPTAFYLCASRTPYNEQFFGPGTRLTVL.